These 5 T cell receptor beta chains were all obtained from the same sample, sequenced in a study of human T cells and chemical hapten exposure. Indicated time point: pre-sensitization, week 0. The treatment: therapeutic diphenylcyclopropenone sensitization with weekly scalp DPC. TCRdb called the RACE reads again in MiXCR, with one record for every CDR3 protein. Of under 110,000 distinct CDR3 sequences in the sample, 10% to 15% are singletons; the top ten hold 1.6%. The material was whole blood, obtained in connection with sensitization to the hapten diphenylcyclopropenone (DPC). These receptor sequences come from a woman aged 45-60 years with alopecia areata. Some clones in this sample may be carry-over from other donors' samples.

The rearrangement joins TRBV7-9 to TRBJ1-4; D gene unclear. CDR3 length: 14 residues. Trimming stripped 3 bases from V and 0 bases from J, with 5 bases between. Germline CDR1 is SEHNR and CDR2 is FQNEAQ (reference sequence). CDR3 DNA: TGTGCCAGCAGCTTTGCCCCAACTAATGAAAAACTGTTTTTT. Protein sequence: CASSFAPTNEKLFF.

The V call is TRBV11-2, the J call TRBJ2-5; D is ambiguous. The V and J ends lost 1 base and 0 bases respectively, with 6 bases between them. This CDR3 is built from 14 residues. Germline V gene data show CDR1 as SGHAT and CDR2 as FQNNGV. CDR3: CASSLAGYQETQYF. CDR3 coding DNA: TGTGCCAGCAGCTTAGCCGGGTACCAAGAGACCCAGTACTTC.

This clonotype has a handful of counts. The chain is built from TRBV6-5 and TRBJ1-3; D is ambiguous. The germline V gene has CDR1 MNHEY and CDR2 SVGAGI. The CDR3 covers 17 residues. Trimming took 4 bases from V and 3 from J, leaving 19 bases between them. CDR3 residues: CASSSSSPGGGGNTIYF. The CDR3 DNA follows: TGTGCCAGCAGTTCCTCGAGTCCGGGAGGTGGTGGAAACACCATATATTTT.

This clonotype was counted at least ten times. The chain joins TRBV5-4 to TRBJ2-5; TRBD2 is a possible D gene (5 bases). CDR1 SGHNT and CDR2 YYREEE come from the germline V gene (reference sequence). The V end lost 1 base, the J end lost 2 bases, and 9 bases lay between the germline ends. The CDR3 loop spans 14 amino acids. The CDR3 loop is CASSLSGQQETQYF. In DNA form, the CDR3 reads TGTGCCAGCAGCTTGAGCGGCCAACAAGAGACCCAGTACTTC. Combining the CDR3 with reference TRBV5-4 and TRBJ2-5 gives the whole variable domain ETGVTQSPTHLIKTRGQQVTLRCSSQSGHNTVSWYQQALGQGPQFIFQYYREEENGRGNFPPRFSGLQFPNYSSELNVNALELDDSALYLCASSLSGQQETQYFGPGTRLLVL.

This chain joins TRBV25-1 and TRBJ2-7, with D perhaps matching TRBD2 (6 bases). The germline CDR1 and CDR2 sequences are MGHDK and SYGVNS. V was trimmed by 5 bases and J by 0 bases, leaving 14 bases between them. CDR3 length equals 15 residues. The CDR3 is CASSPDGSPSYEQYF. DNA for the CDR3: TGTGCCAGCAGTCCTGACGGGAGCCCCTCCTACGAGCAGTACTTC.